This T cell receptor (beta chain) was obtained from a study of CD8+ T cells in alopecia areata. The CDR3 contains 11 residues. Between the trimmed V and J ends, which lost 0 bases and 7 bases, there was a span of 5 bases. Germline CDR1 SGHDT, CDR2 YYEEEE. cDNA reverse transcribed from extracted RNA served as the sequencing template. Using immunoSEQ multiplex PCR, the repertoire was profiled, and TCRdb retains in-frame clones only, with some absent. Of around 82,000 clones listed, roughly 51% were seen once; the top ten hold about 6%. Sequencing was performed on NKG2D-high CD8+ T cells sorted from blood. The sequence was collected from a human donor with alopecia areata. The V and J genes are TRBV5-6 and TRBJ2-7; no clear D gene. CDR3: CASSLAEEQYF. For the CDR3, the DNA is TGTGCCAGCAGCTTGGCGGAAGAGCAGTACTTC.